This T cell receptor (beta chain) was recovered during a study of cytomegalovirus exposure and HLA in healthy donors listed by TCRdb under 2017. General notes on the study: An earlier analysis of several hundred of the donors reported approximately 300 Gb of sequence data and 90 million to 120 million unique TCR beta sequences obtained from 180 million or so T cells. An early release covering roughly 600 HLA-typed donors comprised approximately 300 gigabases of sequencing data and about 90 million unique TCR sequences. The genetic ancestry cluster associated with self-reported Caucasian donors included roughly 84% of the 350 to 500 genotyped donors. The aim of the study was to test whether cataloging public T cell receptors could identify signatures of past pathogen exposure. The T cell repertoires of 700 or so subjects were profiled by immunosequencing and related to cytomegalovirus serostatus. Along with the roughly 670-subject first cohort, a separate validation cohort of around 110 different subjects was used. High-throughput TCR immunosequencing, statistical association of individual TCRs with disease status, and machine learning were combined to predict cytomegalovirus infection status. To study patterns of TCR occurrence, a later analysis re-analyzed previously published TCR beta repertoires from 666 donors and added high-resolution HLA genotyping. The later analysis used no new phenotypic data to find candidate immune exposures, relying instead on TCR beta sequences and their occurrence across donors. In an earlier analysis of 587 of the donors, high-throughput TCR beta sequencing was used to judge whether each TCR beta V gene segment behaved as functional or pseudogenic. Donor age, sex, ethnicity and CMV serostatus were collected together with the repertoire data. Genome-wide SNP genotypes for about 65% of the roughly 670 donors were used in a later genetic analysis, which treated that subset as a discovery cohort. All discovery cohort repertoires had been generated using a single sequencing platform. HLA typing covered class I and class II loci at four-digit resolution. Typing coverage varied by locus: roughly 629-640 donors for A, B, C, DRB1 and DQB1; roughly 510 for DQA1; approximately 610 for DPA1; under 490 for DPB1. Roughly 5 DR-DQ haplotypes were handled as single units for association and clustering because linkage in the cohort was strong. Among 350 to 400 genotyped donors of the cohort, an average of roughly 240,000 unique TCR beta nucleotide sequences were sequenced per donor, about a sixth of them non-productive.

The CDR3 measures 15 amino acids from cysteine to phenylalanine. The sequence is cut down to CDR3 DNA, 45 bases in frame from base 1. Looking up the germline V gene (reference sequence) yields CDR1 SGHNT and CDR2 YYREEE. V is clipped by 0 bases and J by 0 bases, and the sequence between their germline boundaries is 8 bases long. In total, around 600 healthy bone marrow donors made up the cohort. All cohort members were sampled while nominally healthy, although unrecorded immune exposures were likely present. The donor was CMV seronegative and belonged to the group of 352 seronegative cohort members. A peripheral blood sample was provided by each donor, and peripheral blood mononuclear cells were used for TCR beta sequencing. Genomic DNA extraction from the blood cell samples was performed with the Qiagen DNeasy Blood Extraction Kit. Summary of the overall study and its limitations: The authors suggested that the approach could potentially be generalized to other disease states and immunological phenotypes. A further reported finding was that TCR beta sequences accurately predicted the HLA-A and HLA-B alleles for most subjects in the first cohort. According to a later analysis, TCR association rates differed among HLA loci, with DRB1 alleles showing the most associated TCRs and HLA-C alleles showing the fewest. In a later genetic analysis, a missense DCLRE1C variant was associated with V-gene and J-gene trimming of TCR beta chains, and the association was replicated in an independent cohort. In a later genetic analysis, fewer N-insertions in productive TCRs were reported among donors in an Asian-associated ancestry cluster than the approximately 710-donor mean. Assigning TCR associations to individual alleles was difficult when HLA alleles, especially DR and DQ, strongly co-occurred. The presence/absence analyses assumed that sequencing depth was roughly uniform across donors, and that assumption may not be true. The study gave a list of about 160 TCR beta chains associated with cytomegalovirus. A cluster of highly shared sequence variants was judged likely to be a technical artifact of the sequencing pipeline. In both the original and validation cohorts, the classifier was reported to diagnose cytomegalovirus status with high specificity and sensitivity. A later analysis found that HLA-associated TCR beta chains were more clonally expanded and had lower generation probabilities than equally common non-associated chains. Because counts were too low, more than 15 rarely observed V segments, including chromosome 9 orphons, were left out of the earlier analysis of 587 of the donors. In an earlier analysis of more than 450 of the donors, most TCR beta V segments were observed in productive rearrangements about 87% or about 30% of the time, broadly matching IMGT annotations. In vitro tests confirmed that three of the cytomegalovirus-associated TCR beta chains recognize cytomegalovirus antigens. While some public TCRs were present in many individuals, most TCR sequences turned up only very rarely across donors. Most CMV-associated TCR beta chains appeared to be HLA-restricted in a later analysis, and the HLA associations seemed to be driven largely by CMV exposure. Linkage disequilibrium might explain the correlated functional status among segregating V segments, but an unknown experimental factor could not be ruled out. According to a later analysis, parvovirus B19, influenza, CMV and Epstein-Barr virus appeared linked to several top co-occurrence clusters. Specific HLA alleles were associated with about 17,000 TCR beta sequences at a false discovery rate of 0.05 in a later analysis. Some IMGT-functional V segments, including TRBV6-2 and TRBV6-3, could not be told apart with the 87-base-pair reads, so those segments were excluded. CMV serostatus was the only immune exposure information available for the cohort. This cohort had only TCR beta chains sequenced, and the lack of alpha or paired-chain data limited which features could be detected. Because some donors lacked HLA typing at each locus, the association tests relied only on the typed subset.

Remarks on this clone: Its target antigen remains unknown. No base quality information exists; no much larger clone differs at one position.

Libraries were prepared through the immunoSEQ multiplex PCR assay. For the multiplex PCR, a mixture combining 60 forward primers for TCR Vbeta segments and 13 reverse primers for TCR Jbeta segments was used. Amplification of the CDR3 region of rearranged TCR beta genes was performed with a multiplex PCR assay on genomic DNA. On the Illumina HiSeq System, the amplified TCR beta libraries were sequenced as 87-base-pair reads. The paper's data handling went like this. A later analysis counted some 80 million unique TCR beta chains across the 666 repertoires, and about 10 million of these chains were shared by at least two donors. Raw reads were error-corrected and collapsed into unique sequences by a nearest-neighbor algorithm in which closely related sequences were merged to remove PCR and sequencing errors. Alignment of CDR3 sequences to IMGT reference sequences was used to assign V, D and J gene segments. For a sequence to be retained, a match of at least six nucleotides was required to both a V gene segment and a J gene segment. A rearrangement counted as productive if the CDR3 had no stop codons and remained in frame with V and J, and every other rearrangement counted as non-productive. CDR3 was defined according to IMGT convention as the region running from the second conserved V-encoded cysteine to the conserved J-encoded phenylalanine. Sequences without an unambiguous match to a single V gene segment were excluded from the earlier analysis of several hundred of the donors. In an earlier analysis of about 590 of the donors, a V segment was called functional when productive rearrangements were above 56.7%, and segregating when the standard deviation between donors exceeded 5%. A statistical classification framework was built to diagnose cytomegalovirus status from the catalog of TCR beta chain sequences. In a later analysis, V and J genes were assigned by comparing TCR nucleotide sequences against IMGT/GENE-DB human TR gene sequences. Using the TCRdist pipeline, a later analysis assigned CDR3 sequences along with most-parsimonious VDJ recombination scenarios. In a later analysis, each TCR beta chain was defined by its CDR3 amino acid sequence together with its V-gene family, and reads lacking a unique V-gene family were excluded. In a later analysis, 500 to 650 highly shared, low-generation-probability nucleotide sequences were removed to address suspected cross-contamination and a sequencing artifact. A later analysis calculated a clonal expansion index for each public chain from normalized within-repertoire ranks of inferred template counts. Generation probabilities in a later analysis came from a VDJ recombination model fitted to out-of-frame rearrangements, and those results were checked against IGoR. In a later analysis, hypergeometric tests were used to score TCR-TCR, TCR-HLA and TCR-CMV co-occurrence, with a repertoire-size bias correction applied to TCR pairs. In a later analysis, false discovery rates were estimated by permuting HLA or CMV assignments 20 times. In a later analysis, co-occurring TCRs were grouped using DBSCAN, with TCRdist sequence similarity added in when clustering inside HLA-allele-positive subsets. For co-occurrence clustering, repertoires with fewer than 30,000 or more than 120,000 public chains were excluded, along with five or six repertoires with anomalous nucleotide sharing. TCRdb limited this immuneACCESS table to in-frame rearrangements with V and J called. A share of clones is missing; checked studies link under half to unresolved V genes, and the rest is unexplained. The V and J calls and the clone size are those of that table, but D and trimming were determined from the DNA. This sample holds 100,000 to 150,000 clones; over 65% were observed only once. The ten largest clones capture roughly 1.8% of the sample.

What was sequenced was PBMCs. The receptor's source is a man in his late teens or twenties in good health and CMV-seronegative. The chain is made from TRBV5-4 and TRBJ2-3; the D segment could be TRBD1, given 6 matching bases. The CDR3 sequence is CASSLGTASTDTQYF. The DNA sequence reads TGTGCCAGCAGCTTGGGGACAGCTAGCACAGATACGCAGTATTTT.